These T cell receptor beta chains were read from a single sample in a study of regulatory T cells in long-lasting Graves disease. TCRdb passed the multiplex PCR reads through MiXCR, listing each CDR3 protein once. The sample consists of 400,000 to 500,000 distinct CDR3 sequences, under 25% of them appearing once. The material was peripheral blood mononuclear cells (PBMCs), obtained when the disease was refractory, from a patient treated with antithyroid drugs. These receptors were collected from a female donor with Graves disease. CDR3s include the opening cysteine and the closing phenylalanine or tryptophan. D genes are given only for firm matches. Clone sizes are given selectively: once, few, many, or a class where the clone is expanded.

D	V	J	size	CDR3	DNA
TRBD1	TRBV20-1	TRBJ1-2	many	CSASKDRDDRHGYTF	TGCAGTGCTTCCAAGGACAGGGATGATCGGCATGGCTACACCTTC
-	TRBV30	TRBJ1-1	many	CAWGGGSSEAFF	TGTGCCTGGGGAGGGGGGTCGTCTGAAGCTTTCTTT
TRBD1	TRBV5-5	TRBJ1-2	-	CASSLPGQINYGYTF	TGTGCCAGCAGTCTCCCGGGACAGATTAACTATGGCTACACCTTC
-	TRBV27	TRBJ2-5	few	CASSDGADIGETQYF	TGTGCCAGCAGTGACGGGGCGGACATTGGAGAGACCCAGTACTTC
TRBD2	TRBV19	TRBJ2-1	-	CASMGTSGSLSNEQFF	TGTGCCAGCATGGGGACTAGCGGGAGTTTGTCCAATGAGCAGTTCTTC
TRBD1	TRBV5-1	TRBJ2-1	-	CASSFGQGARDEQFF	TGCGCCAGCAGCTTCGGACAGGGGGCGAGGGATGAGCAGTTCTTC
TRBD2	TRBV3-1	TRBJ2-2	many	CASSLAGDPNTGELFF	TGTGCCAGCAGCCTGGCGGGGGACCCGAACACCGGGGAGCTGTTTTTT
-	TRBV5-8	TRBJ1-6	-	CASSFGRGLYNSPLHF	TGTGCCAGCAGCTTTGGTAGGGGACTGTATAATTCACCCCTCCACTTT
-	TRBV28	TRBJ2-5	many	CASSYSPADGQETQYF	TGTGCCAGCAGTTATTCTCCCGCCGACGGACAAGAGACCCAGTACTTC
-	TRBV6-1	TRBJ1-3	few	CASRPQDRLTGNTIYF	TGTGCCAGCAGGCCCCAGGACCGCCTGACGGGAAACACCATATATTTT
TRBD2	TRBV4-2	TRBJ2-5	-	CASRSSGQETQYF	TGTGCCAGCAGGTCTAGCGGACAAGAGACCCAGTACTTC
-	TRBV28	TRBJ2-6	many	CASSFLFEISGANVLTF	TGTGCCAGCAGTTTTCTCTTTGAAATCTCTGGGGCCAACGTCCTGACTTTC
-	TRBV30	TRBJ1-1	-	CAWMIPRNTEAFF	TGTGCCTGGATGATCCCCCGGAACACTGAAGCTTTCTTT
-	TRBV5-1	TRBJ2-2	-	CASSFRTMGAGELFF	TGCGCCAGCAGCTTCCGGACTATGGGGGCCGGGGAGCTGTTTTTT
-	TRBV29-1	TRBJ1-2	-	CSVERGGGNGYTF	TGCAGCGTTGAAAGGGGCGGGGGGAATGGCTACACCTTC
-	TRBV12-3/TRBV12-4	TRBJ2-2	few	CASSFWGGTGELFF	TGTGCCAGCAGTTTTTGGGGAGGCACCGGGGAGCTGTTTTTT
-	TRBV11-2	TRBJ2-7	many	CASSMHGYEQYF	TGTGCCAGCAGCATGCACGGGTACGAGCAGTACTTC
-	TRBV27	TRBJ2-7	many	CASSLSTGVAYEQYF	TGTGCCAGCAGTTTATCGACGGGAGTCGCTTACGAGCAGTACTTC
-	TRBV20-1	TRBJ1-2	many	CSAETGDTNYGYTF	TGCAGTGCAGAGACAGGAGACACTAACTATGGCTACACCTTC
-	TRBV14	TRBJ1-1	many	CASSIQGNTEAFF	TGTGCCAGCAGTATACAGGGGAACACTGAAGCTTTCTTT